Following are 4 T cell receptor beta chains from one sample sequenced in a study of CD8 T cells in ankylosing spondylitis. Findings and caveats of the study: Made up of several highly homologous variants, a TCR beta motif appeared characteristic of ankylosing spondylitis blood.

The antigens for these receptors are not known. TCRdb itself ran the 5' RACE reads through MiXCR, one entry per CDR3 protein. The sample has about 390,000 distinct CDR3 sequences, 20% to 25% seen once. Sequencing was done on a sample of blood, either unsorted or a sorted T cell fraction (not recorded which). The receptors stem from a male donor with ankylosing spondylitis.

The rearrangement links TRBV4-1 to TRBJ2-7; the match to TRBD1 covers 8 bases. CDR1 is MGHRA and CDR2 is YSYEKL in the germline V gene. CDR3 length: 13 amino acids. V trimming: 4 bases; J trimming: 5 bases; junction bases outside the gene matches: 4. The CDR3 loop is CASSRTGFNEQYF. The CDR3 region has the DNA TGCGCCAGCAGCCGGACAGGGTTCAACGAGCAGTACTTC.

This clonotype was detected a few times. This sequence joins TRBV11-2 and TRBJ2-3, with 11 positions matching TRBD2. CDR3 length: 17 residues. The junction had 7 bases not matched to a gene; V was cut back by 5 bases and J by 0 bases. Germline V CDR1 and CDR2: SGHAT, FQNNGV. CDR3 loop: CASSGGTSGSSTDTQYF. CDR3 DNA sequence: TGTGCCAGCAGCGGGGGGACTAGCGGATCCAGCACAGATACGCAGTATTTT.

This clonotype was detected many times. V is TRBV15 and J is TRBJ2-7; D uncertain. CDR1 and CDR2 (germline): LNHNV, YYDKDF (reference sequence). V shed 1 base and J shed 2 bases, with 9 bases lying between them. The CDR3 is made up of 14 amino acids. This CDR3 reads CATSRARRTYEQYF. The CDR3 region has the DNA TGTGCCACCAGCAGAGCCCGACGGACCTACGAGCAGTACTTC.

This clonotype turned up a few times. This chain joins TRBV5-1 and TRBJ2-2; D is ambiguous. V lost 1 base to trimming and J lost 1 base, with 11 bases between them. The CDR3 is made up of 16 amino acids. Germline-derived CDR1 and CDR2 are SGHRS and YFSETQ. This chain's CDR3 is CASSLRLSGNTGELFF. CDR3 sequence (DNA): TGCGCCAGCAGCTTGCGCCTATCTGGGAACACCGGGGAGCTGTTTTTT.